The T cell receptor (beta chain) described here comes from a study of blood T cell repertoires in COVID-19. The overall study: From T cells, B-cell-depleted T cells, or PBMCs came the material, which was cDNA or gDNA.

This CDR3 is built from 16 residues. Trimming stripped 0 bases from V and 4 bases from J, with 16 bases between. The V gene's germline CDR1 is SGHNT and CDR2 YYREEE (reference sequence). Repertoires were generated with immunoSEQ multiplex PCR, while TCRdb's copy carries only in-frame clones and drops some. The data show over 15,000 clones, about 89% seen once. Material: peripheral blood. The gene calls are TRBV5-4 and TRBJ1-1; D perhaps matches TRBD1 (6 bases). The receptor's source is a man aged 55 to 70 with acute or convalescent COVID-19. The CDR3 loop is CASSLGGHLVSTEAFF. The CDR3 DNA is TGTGCCAGCAGCTTGGGGGGACACTTAGTTTCCACTGAAGCTTTCTTT.